The 14 T cell receptor beta chains given below trace back to one sample, sequenced in a study of immune heterogeneity within non-small cell lung tumors. Multiplex PCR relied on 32 V and 13 J primers to amplify TCR beta CDR3. TCRdb recomputed calls from the multiplex PCR reads with MiXCR, one row per CDR3 protein. The sample has around 6,200 distinct CDR3 sequences; approximately 23% are singletons. Template was bulk tumor genomic DNA, roughly 650 ng per sample. The authors collected several far-apart biopsies from each primary tumor during surgery. Patients underwent curative surgery for non-small cell lung cancer (untreated and newly diagnosed). The specimen sequenced was lung tumor tissue. The receptor set was obtained from a man in his sixties or seventies with non-small cell lung cancer.

By share, this clonotype ranks as medium-sized (0.01 to 0.1%). The gene calls are TRBV19 and TRBJ2-7; D gene unclear. The CDR3 extends over 15 amino acids. The V and J ends lost 0 bases and 5 bases respectively, with 14 bases between them. Germline assignment: CDR1 LNHDA and CDR2 SQIVND (reference sequence). The CDR3 sequence: CASSIDYRFGHEQYF. DNA for the CDR3: TGTGCCAGTAGTATAGATTACAGATTCGGGCACGAGCAGTACTTC.

This clonotype is labeled large (0.1 to 1%). Here the CDR3 DNA reads TGTGCCAGCAGTTACTCGTCGGGGGGGTACACAGATACGCAGTATTTT. Residues: CASSYSSGGYTDTQYF. The rearrangement joins TRBV6-2 or TRBV6-3 to TRBJ2-3, with TRBD2 matching over 8 bases. Germline lookup yields CDR1 MNHEY and CDR2 SVGEGT. V shed 0 bases and J 2 bases; nucleotides not matched to a gene: 4. This CDR3 region has 16 residues.

V is TRBV3-1 and J is TRBJ1-1; a possible D gene is TRBD1 (6 bases). V gave up 5 bases and J gave up 1 base, with 11 bases separating them. Per the germline V gene, CDR1 is LGHDT and CDR2 is YNNKEL (reference sequence). This CDR3 spans 14 amino acids. In DNA form, the CDR3 reads TGTGCCAGCAGCTCCTGGACAGCGAACACTGAAGCTTTCTTT. Protein: CASSSWTANTEAFF.

This clonotype was detected a few times. The chain uses TRBV3-1 and TRBJ2-5; no firm D call. The CDR3 loop spans 11 amino acids. The V gene's germline CDR1 is LGHDT and CDR2 YNNKEL (reference sequence). Trimming pared 0 bases from V and 4 bases from J, leaving 0 bases between. The CDR3 loop reads CASSQEETQYF. CDR3 in DNA: TGTGCCAGCAGCCAAGAAGAGACCCAGTACTTC.

The CDR3 DNA follows: TGTGCCATCAGTGGGGACACCTCTGGAAACACCATATATTTT. It codes for CAISGDTSGNTIYF. The chain carries TRBV10-3 and TRBJ1-3, with a tentative D call TRBD1 (6 bases). Germline values: CDR1 ENHRY, CDR2 SYGVKD. The CDR3 sequence is 14 residues long. Trimming shortened V by 4 bases and J by 0 bases, and 7 bases separated the two germline ends.

This clonotype is medium-sized within its sample. The rearrangement uses TRBV19 and TRBJ2-7; D possibly uses TRBD1 or TRBD2 (5 bases each). This CDR3 region has 14 residues. The germline gives CDR1 LNHDA, CDR2 SQIVND (reference sequence). The V end was cut by 3 bases, the J end by 0 bases, with 9 bases between. CDR3 DNA: TGTGCCAGTAGTATTCTCGGGACCTCCTACGAGCAGTACTTC. Its protein product is CASSILGTSYEQYF.

The chain links TRBV19 to TRBJ2-3; D remains ambiguous. V was shortened by 4 bases and J by 3 bases, with 17 bases between the two germline ends. Germline values: CDR1 LNHDA, CDR2 SQIVND (reference sequence). CDR3 length equals 16 residues. The CDR3 reads CASSTPQAPATDTQYF. The CDR3 coding sequence is TGTGCCAGTAGTACCCCCCAGGCCCCCGCGACAGATACGCAGTATTTT.

On this clonotype itself: A read error may explain this, as a much larger clone is one base away. The chain has TRBV30 and TRBJ2-4; D assignment may be TRBD1 or TRBD2 (5 bases each). CDR1 and CDR2 from the germline V gene are GTSNPN and SVGIG (reference sequence). CDR3 length equals 12 residues. This CDR3 reads CAWSALDSERFF. The CDR3 DNA reads as TGTGCCTGGAGCGCCCTCGACAGTGAGCGGTTCTTC.

Comments on this clonotype: Because it lacks the conserved phenylalanine or tryptophan at the end, this CDR3 is likely a read error. No DNA is shown, since the ends of the CDR3 on it are uncertain; the CDR3 is the one TCRdb lists. This CDR3 is CAIAMTGTDTREQYFGP. This sequence joins TRBV10-3 and TRBJ2-3; TRBD1 was called by the table and not checked on the DNA. CDR1 is ENHRY, CDR2 SYGVKD, per germline. Termini included, the CDR3 measures 17 amino acids.

This clonotype is deemed medium-sized (0.01 to 0.1%). This chain joins TRBV7-8 and TRBJ2-1; 12 positions match TRBD2. With 5 bases clipped from V and 4 bases from J, the junction kept 15 bases outside the gene matches. This CDR3 is built from 19 residues. CDR1 and CDR2 (germline): SGHVS, FQNEAQ. The CDR3 here is CASSPPGLAGTFKYNEQFF. The CDR3 DNA reads TGTGCCAGCAGCCCGCCCGGACTAGCGGGAACCTTTAAGTACAATGAGCAGTTCTTC.

The chain employs TRBV19 and TRBJ1-2, with a weak D call TRBD1 (5 bases). V dropped 7 bases and J dropped 14 bases, with 26 bases sitting between them. The germline V gene encodes CDR1 LNHDA and CDR2 SQIVND (reference sequence). The CDR3 is 14 residues long. This chain's CDR3 is CASTHGAVTYGSTF. Here the CDR3 DNA reads TGTGCCAGTACCCACGGGGCAGTAACCTATGGCTCTACCTTC. Together with reference TRBV19 and TRBJ1-2, the CDR3 gives the full variable domain: DGGITQSPKYLFRKEGQNVTLSCEQNLNHDAMYWYRQDPGQGLRLIYYSQIVNDFQKGDIAEGYSVSREKKESFPLTVTSAQKNPTAFYLCASTHGAVTYGSTFGSGTRLTVV.

Sample share makes this clonotype medium-sized. The rearrangement joins TRBV7-8 to TRBJ2-2; no definite D call. In germline, CDR1 is SGHVS, CDR2 FQNEAQ. With 5 bases removed from V and 1 base from J, the gap between germline ends came to 11 bases. The CDR3 sequence is 15 residues long. CDR3 amino acids: CASSLRPWNTGELFF. For the CDR3, the DNA is TGTGCCAGCAGCCTAAGGCCATGGAACACCGGGGAGCTGTTTTTT.

The gene calls are TRBV30 and TRBJ2-3; maybe TRBD2 (6 bases). V dropped 0 bases and J dropped 2 bases, with 12 bases sitting between them. Germline assignment: CDR1 GTSNPN and CDR2 SVGIG (reference sequence). The CDR3 contains 15 residues. The CDR3 DNA follows: TGTGCCTGGAGTGTACTTCCGGGGGACACAGATACGCAGTATTTT. Translating gives CAWSVLPGDTDTQYF.

This clonotype is labeled as medium-sized. This chain uses TRBV6-1 with TRBJ1-6; D is unresolved. V lost 2 bases to trimming and J lost 11 bases, with 10 bases between them. CDR1 and CDR2 from the germline V gene are MNHNS and SASEGT. This CDR3 spans 13 amino acids. The CDR3 sequence: CASSETGVTPLHF. The CDR3 coding sequence is TGTGCCAGCAGTGAAACGGGTGTGACACCCCTCCACTTT.